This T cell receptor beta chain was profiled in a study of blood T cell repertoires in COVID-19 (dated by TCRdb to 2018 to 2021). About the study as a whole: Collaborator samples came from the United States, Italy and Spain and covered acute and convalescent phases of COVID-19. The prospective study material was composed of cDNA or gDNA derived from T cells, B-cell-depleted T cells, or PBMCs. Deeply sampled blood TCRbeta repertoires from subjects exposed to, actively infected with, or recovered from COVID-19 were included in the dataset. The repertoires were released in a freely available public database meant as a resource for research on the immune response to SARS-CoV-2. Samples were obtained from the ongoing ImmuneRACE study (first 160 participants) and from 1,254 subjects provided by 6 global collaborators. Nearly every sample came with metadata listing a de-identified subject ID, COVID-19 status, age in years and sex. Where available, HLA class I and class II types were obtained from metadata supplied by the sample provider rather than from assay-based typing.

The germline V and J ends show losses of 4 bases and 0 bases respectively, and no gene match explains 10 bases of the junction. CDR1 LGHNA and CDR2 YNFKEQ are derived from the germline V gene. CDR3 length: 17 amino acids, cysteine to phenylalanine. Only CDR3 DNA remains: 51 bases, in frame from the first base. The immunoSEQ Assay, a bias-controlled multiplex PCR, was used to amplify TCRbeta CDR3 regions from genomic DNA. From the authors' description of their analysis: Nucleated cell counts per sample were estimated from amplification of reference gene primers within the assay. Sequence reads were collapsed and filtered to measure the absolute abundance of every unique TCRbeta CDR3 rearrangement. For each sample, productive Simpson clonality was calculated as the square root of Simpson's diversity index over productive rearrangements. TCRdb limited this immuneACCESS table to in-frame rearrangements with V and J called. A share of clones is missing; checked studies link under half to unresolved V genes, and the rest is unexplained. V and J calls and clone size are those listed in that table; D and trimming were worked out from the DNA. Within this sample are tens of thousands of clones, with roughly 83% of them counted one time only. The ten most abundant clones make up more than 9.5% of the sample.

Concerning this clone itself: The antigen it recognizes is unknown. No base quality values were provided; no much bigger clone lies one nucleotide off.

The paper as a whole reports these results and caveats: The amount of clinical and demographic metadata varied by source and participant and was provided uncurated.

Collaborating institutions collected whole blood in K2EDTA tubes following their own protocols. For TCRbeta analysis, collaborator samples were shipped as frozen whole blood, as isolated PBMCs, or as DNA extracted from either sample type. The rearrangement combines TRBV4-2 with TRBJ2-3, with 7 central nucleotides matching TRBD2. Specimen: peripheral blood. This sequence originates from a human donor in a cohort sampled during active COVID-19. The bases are TGTGCCAGCAGCCGGCCCCTTGTGCGGGGGAGCACAGATACGCAGTATTTT. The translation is CASSRPLVRGSTDTQYF.